The present entry profiles one T cell receptor (beta chain) with its context. Its antigen is not identified. This record belongs to a study of response to subunit inactivated influenza vaccine. Study-level points and caveats: Authors suggested each seasonal flu vaccination may recruit only limited numbers of new T cells.

This CDR3 contains 15 residues. Trimming pared 1 base from V and 7 bases from J, leaving 18 bases between. From germline, CDR1 is SGHRS and CDR2 YFSETQ. Via MiXCR, TCRdb re-called the RT-PCR reads, giving one row per CDR3 protein. The top ten hold 10% of the sample, which has more than 550,000 distinct CDR3 sequences, about an eighth seen once. The sample was PBMCs from blood, taken on the day of vaccination. This rearrangement joins TRBV5-1 to TRBJ2-7; D remains ambiguous. The receptor was isolated from a man aged 45-65 years who received an inactivated influenza vaccine. CDR3 bases: TGCGCCAGCAGCTTGTCTCAAAGCAGTAGAAGTGAGCAGTACTTC. The encoded protein is CASSLSQSSRSEQYF.